This T cell receptor (beta chain) is drawn from a study of blood T cells in healthy people across ages. Per the germline V gene, CDR1 is SGHTA and CDR2 is FQGNSA. The CDR3 has 14 residues. Trimming left V 1 base short and J 5 bases short, with 11 bases between. PCR was performed a second time for 7 to 11 cycles using a sample-barcoded 5' primer and a J-beta primer mix. TCRdb itself ran the 5' RACE reads through MiXCR, one entry per CDR3 protein. The table lists 1.5 million to 2 million distinct CDR3 sequences, around 48% of them singletons. The sequenced sample consisted of blood. The gene calls are TRBV7-2 and TRBJ2-5; a possible D gene is TRBD2 (5 bases). The TCR sequence derives from a woman aged 40 to 50 in good health. The CDR3 spells CASSLDRRIETQYF. In DNA form, the CDR3 reads TGTGCCAGCAGCTTAGATCGGAGGATTGAGACCCAGTACTTC.